This T cell receptor beta chain was recovered during a study of T cell changes during pregnancy in multiple sclerosis. TCRdb keeps only in-frame clones here, not all; method: immunoSEQ multiplex PCR. The table has some 120,000 clones, roughly 92% seen once. The source is a female donor with multiple sclerosis, enrolled in a pregnancy study. The source material was peripheral blood, sampled in the third trimester of pregnancy.

CDR3 nucleotide sequence: TGTGCCAGCAGCCTAGGGGAGTACAATGAGCAGTTCTTC. Translation: CASSLGEYNEQFF. This chain links TRBV7-6 with TRBJ2-1; D could derive from TRBD1 or TRBD2 (5 bases each). Germline V gene sequence: CDR1 SGHVS, CDR2 FNYEAQ. V was clipped by 5 bases and J by 4 bases, with 9 bases between them. The CDR3 has 13 amino acids.